These T cell receptor beta chains were read from a single sample in a study of cytomegalovirus exposure and HLA in healthy donors. Here immunoSEQ multiplex PCR was the method, and the copy in TCRdb shows in-frame clones only, minus some. Of about 130,000 clones in the sample, 6.5% to 9.5% were seen once. Sequencing was carried out using PBMCs. The source is a man aged 35 to 55 in good health and CMV-seronegative. Each CDR3 is given with its conserved first and last residue. D genes are given only for firm matches. Size is omitted from some rows. Given values are once, few, many or a class for expanded clones.

J: TRBJ2-1
size: few
D: TRBD1
length: 15
V: TRBV7-9
DNA: TGTGCCAGCAGCCCGGGACAGGCGTACTACAATGAGCAGTTCTTC
CDR3: CASSPGQAYYNEQFF

J: TRBJ1-2
size: few
D: .
length: 14
V: TRBV28
DNA: TGTGCCAGCATTCGAGATGTACTTAACTATGGCTACACCTTC
CDR3: CASIRDVLNYGYTF

J: TRBJ1-1
size: few
D: TRBD1
length: 15
V: TRBV27
DNA: TGTGCCAGCAGTTTAAGGGGACAGGGAGTCACTGAAGCTTTCTTT
CDR3: CASSLRGQGVTEAFF

J: TRBJ1-5
size: few
D: .
length: 13
V: TRBV19
DNA: TGTGCCAGTAGTCTGAGGTTCAATCAGCCCCAGCATTTT
CDR3: CASSLRFNQPQHF

J: TRBJ2-1
size: few
D: TRBD2
length: 14
V: TRBV6-1
DNA: TGTGCCAGCGGAATACTAGCGGGTAACAATGAGCAGTTCTTC
CDR3: CASGILAGNNEQFF

J: TRBJ1-1
size: few
D: TRBD1
length: 16
V: TRBV5-1
DNA: TGCGCCAGCAGCTTGTGGGGGACAGGACTGAACACTGAAGCTTTCTTT
CDR3: CASSLWGTGLNTEAFF

J: TRBJ2-3
size: .
D: .
length: 14
V: TRBV4-3
DNA: TGCGCCAGCAGCCAAAGGAGGAAGTGGGATACGCAGTATTTT
CDR3: CASSQRRKWDTQYF

J: TRBJ1-6
size: .
D: .
length: 13
V: TRBV2
DNA: TGTGCCAGCACTCAGGGCTTTAATTCACCCCTCCACTTT
CDR3: CASTQGFNSPLHF

J: TRBJ2-1
size: .
D: .
length: 12
V: TRBV28
DNA: TGTGCCAGCAGTTTAAGATCAGGGGAGCAGTTCTTC
CDR3: CASSLRSGEQFF

J: TRBJ2-7
size: few
D: TRBD2
length: 17
V: TRBV5-4
DNA: TGTGCCAGCAGCCTAGGGGCTAGCGGGGGGACCCCCTACGAGCAGTACTTC
CDR3: CASSLGASGGTPYEQYF

J: TRBJ2-1
size: few
D: .
length: 11
V: TRBV19
DNA: TGTGCCAGTAGAGTATACGGGGAGCAGTTCTTC
CDR3: CASRVYGEQFF

J: TRBJ2-5
size: few
D: TRBD2
length: 11
V: TRBV29-1
DNA: TGCAGCGTCGCAGACCGGGAGGAGCAGTACTTC
CDR3: CSVADREEQYF

J: TRBJ1-5
size: few
D: TRBD1
length: 15
V: TRBV2
DNA: TGTGCCAGCAACCCCGGGACAGGGCAGACTCAGCCCCAGCATTTT
CDR3: CASNPGTGQTQPQHF

J: TRBJ2-1
size: .
D: TRBD2
length: 17
V: TRBV7-2
DNA: TGTGCCAGCAGCTCGCAGGCCGTTACTAGCGGGGCCAATGAGCAGTTCTTC
CDR3: CASSSQAVTSGANEQFF

J: TRBJ2-7
size: few
D: TRBD1
length: 15
V: TRBV28
DNA: TGTGCCAGCAGTTTACGGACAGCAGGGGGTTACGAGCAGTACTTC
CDR3: CASSLRTAGGYEQYF

J: TRBJ1-6
size: .
D: .
length: 13
V: TRBV10-3
DNA: TGTGCCATCAGTGACAGAACCAATTCACCCCTCCACTTT
CDR3: CAISDRTNSPLHF

J: TRBJ1-5
size: few
D: .
length: 14
V: TRBV6-1
DNA: TGTGCCAGCAGTGAAAGTGAGGGAAGTCAGCCCCAGCATTTT
CDR3: CASSESEGSQPQHF

J: TRBJ2-4
size: .
D: .
length: 14
V: TRBV6-1
DNA: TGTGCCAGCAGTGATTGGGACTCCAAAAACATTCAGTACTTC
CDR3: CASSDWDSKNIQYF

J: TRBJ1-2
size: .
D: TRBD1
length: 14
V: TRBV29-1
DNA: TGCAGCGTGGGCCCGGGACAGCTTTCTGGTGGCTACACCTTC
CDR3: CSVGPGQLSGGYTF

J: TRBJ1-2
size: .
D: .
length: 13
V: TRBV19
DNA: TGTGCCAGTAGTATGGCTGGGCCGAGTGGCTACACCTTC
CDR3: CASSMAGPSGYTF

J: TRBJ1-6
size: .
D: TRBD1
length: 17
V: TRBV18
DNA: TGTGCCAGCTCCCTCAGGGGGGAGACGGGAAATAATTCACCCCTCCACTTT
CDR3: CASSLRGETGNNSPLHF

J: TRBJ2-5
size: few
D: .
length: 13
V: TRBV30
DNA: TGTGCCTGGGCTCACCCAGGGGGGGAGACCCAGTACTTC
CDR3: CAWAHPGGETQYF

J: TRBJ2-2
size: .
D: .
length: 18
V: TRBV28
DNA: TGTGCCAGCAGTTTGAGGACAGCAGTTACCATTCTTACCGGGGAGCTGTTTTTT
CDR3: CASSLRTAVTILTGELFF

J: TRBJ2-7
size: .
D: .
length: 12
V: TRBV28
DNA: TGTGCCAGCACGGGAACGTTCTACGAGCAGTACTTC
CDR3: CASTGTFYEQYF

J: TRBJ2-3
size: few
D: .
length: 15
V: TRBV25-1
DNA: TGTGCCAGCAGTGAATCTGGGGACAAAAAGGCTACGCAGTATTTT
CDR3: CASSESGDKKATQYF

J: TRBJ1-4
size: few
D: .
length: 13
V: TRBV6-5
DNA: TGTGCCAGCAGGAAAGGGCAGGGGGAAAAACTGTTTTTT
CDR3: CASRKGQGEKLFF

J: TRBJ2-7
size: .
D: TRBD2
length: 14
V: TRBV6-1
DNA: TGTGCCAGCAGTGAGACTAGCGGGGGCTACGAGCAGTACTTC
CDR3: CASSETSGGYEQYF